This T cell receptor (beta chain) was captured in a study of T cell repertoires in cytomegalovirus infection. V was pared by 6 bases and J by 3 bases, with 11 bases of the junction left unmatched. CDR3 size: 17 residues. Findings and limits, study-wide: HLA-C-restricted CMV-specific TCR beta clonotypes were dominant in the ex vivo response. Identification of carriers of CMV plus the relevant HLA was achieved through cumulative public TCR beta family frequency.

This clonotype has more than one count but fewer than ten. The antigen remains unidentified. TCRdb used MiXCR to reprocess the reads, holding one entry per CDR3 protein. In the table there are about 920,000 distinct CDR3 sequences, less than 40% of which are singletons. The input for sequencing was cultured CD8+ T cells from PBMCs, taken from culture after CMV antigen stimulation. The clonotype originates from a human donor in good health (CMV status not recorded). Some clones in this sample may be carry-over from other donors' samples. The rearrangement links TRBV12-3 or TRBV12-4 to TRBJ2-2; TRBD2 matches 9 bases. CDR3 nucleotide sequence: TGTGCCAGCAGCCTGGGGACTAGCTTCCTCTACACCGGGGAGCTGTTTTTT. Protein sequence: CASSLGTSFLYTGELFF.